This TCR beta chain was retrieved from a study of T cell repertoires in cytomegalovirus infection. Study in general: Used in the study were CMV epitopes, some recently identified and HLA-C-restricted, others well-studied and HLA-B-restricted. Both a matching HLA type and CMV infection were indicated by public TCR beta signatures.

MiXCR was run by TCRdb on the reads, yielding one entry per CDR3 protein. This sample has hundreds of thousands of distinct CDR3 sequences, with roughly 30% found just once. About this clonotype: The antigen is not known.

Findings of the study overall: The cumulative frequency of public TCR beta families distinguished individuals who carried CMV together with the relevant HLA. The response measured ex vivo was dominated by TCR beta clonotypes (HLA-C-restricted and CMV-specific).

V was trimmed by 4 bases and J by 6 bases, leaving 10 bases between them. The CDR3 runs to 12 residues. This chain connects TRBV12-3 or TRBV12-4 to TRBJ2-7, with a tentative D call TRBD2 (5 bases). Here the sequenced sample was cultured CD8+ T cells from PBMCs, taken from culture after CMV antigen stimulation. This receptor was taken from a human donor in good health (CMV status not recorded). Some clones in this sample may be carry-over from other donors' samples. The CDR3 protein is CASSSPSGEQYF. The DNA of the CDR3 is TGTGCCAGCAGTTCCCCCAGCGGCGAGCAGTACTTC.